The TCR beta chain under discussion was sequenced for a study of shared clonotypes between healthy human individuals. Across the whole study: Researchers assigned three CD4 naive, three CD4 memory, two CD8 naive and one CD8 memory plate to each donor.

Sequencing was performed with immunoSEQ multiplex PCR; in TCRdb, only in-frame clones are kept and a portion is missing. Among under 1,900,000 clones listed, 98% were seen once. Study-wide results and caveats: Several donors showed sharing of approximately 5% of naive CD4 clonotypes.

Germline lookup yields CDR1 MNHNY and CDR2 SVGAGI (reference sequence). The CDR3 loop spans 14 amino acids. The V gene lost 2 bases and the J gene lost 5 bases, with 10 bases spanning the gap. Of note for this clone: The antigen remains unidentified.

Adult donors, all healthy and HIV-negative, had no recent acute infections or vaccinations. The authors divided CD4+ cells into CD45RA+ naive and CD45RA-negative memory subsets. V is TRBV6-6 and J is TRBJ2-1; D is ambiguous. This TCR came from a man aged 30 to 39 in good health. The sample comprised naive CD4+ T cells sorted from blood. Sample subset: CD45RA+ positively selected. The CDR3 DNA is TGTGCCAGCAGTTACCCTCCGGGTAACAATGAGCAGTTCTTC. It translates to CASSYPPGNNEQFF.